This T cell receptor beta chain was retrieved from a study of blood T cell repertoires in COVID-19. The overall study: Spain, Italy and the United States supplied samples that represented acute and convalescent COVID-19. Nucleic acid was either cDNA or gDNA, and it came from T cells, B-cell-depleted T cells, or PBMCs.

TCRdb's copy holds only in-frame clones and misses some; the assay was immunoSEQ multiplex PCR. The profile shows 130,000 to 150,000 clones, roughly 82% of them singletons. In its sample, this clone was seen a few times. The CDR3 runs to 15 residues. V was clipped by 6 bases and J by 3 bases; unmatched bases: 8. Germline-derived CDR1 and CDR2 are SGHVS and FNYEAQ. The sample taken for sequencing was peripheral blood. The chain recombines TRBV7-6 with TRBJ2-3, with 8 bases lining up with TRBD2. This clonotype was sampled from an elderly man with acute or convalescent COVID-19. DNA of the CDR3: TGTGCCAGCAGTCAAACCGGGACTAGAACAGATACGCAGTATTTT. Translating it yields CASSQTGTRTDTQYF.